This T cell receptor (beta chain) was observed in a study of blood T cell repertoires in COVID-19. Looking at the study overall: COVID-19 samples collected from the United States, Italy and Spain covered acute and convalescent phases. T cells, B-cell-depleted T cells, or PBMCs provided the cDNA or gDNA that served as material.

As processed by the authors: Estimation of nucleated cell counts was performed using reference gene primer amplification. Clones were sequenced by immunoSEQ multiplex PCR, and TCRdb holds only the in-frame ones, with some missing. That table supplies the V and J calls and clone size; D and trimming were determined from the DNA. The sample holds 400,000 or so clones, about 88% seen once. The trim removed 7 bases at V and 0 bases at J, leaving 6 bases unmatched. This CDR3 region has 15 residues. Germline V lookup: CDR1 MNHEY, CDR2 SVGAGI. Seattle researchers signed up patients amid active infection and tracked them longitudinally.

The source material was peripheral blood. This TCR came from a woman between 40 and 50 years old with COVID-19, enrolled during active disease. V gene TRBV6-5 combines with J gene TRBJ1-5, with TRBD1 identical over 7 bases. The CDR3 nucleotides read TGTGCCAGCACTATGGACAGGTATAGCAATCAGCCCCAGCATTTT. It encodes CASTMDRYSNQPQHF.